This TCR beta chain comes out of a study of blood T cells in healthy people across ages. It was with a sample-barcoded 5' primer and a J-beta primer mix that a second PCR of roughly 7 to 12 cycles was run. TCRdb used MiXCR to reprocess the 5' RACE reads, holding one entry per CDR3 protein. The sample lists 600,000 to 800,000 distinct CDR3 sequences, around 50% occurring once. At least ten counts were recorded for this clonotype. Sequenced: blood. The TCR originated in a woman of 80 years or more in good health.

CDR3 residues: CASSQDPAGVGIQYF. CDR3 coding DNA: TGCGCCAGCAGCCAAGACCCAGCCGGGGTAGGCATTCAGTACTTC. This chain joins TRBV4-1 and TRBJ2-4, with D tentatively TRBD2 (5 bases). The CDR3 is made up of 15 amino acids. Germline lookup yields CDR1 MGHRA and CDR2 YSYEKL. With 0 bases removed from V and 9 bases from J, the gap between germline ends came to 15 bases.